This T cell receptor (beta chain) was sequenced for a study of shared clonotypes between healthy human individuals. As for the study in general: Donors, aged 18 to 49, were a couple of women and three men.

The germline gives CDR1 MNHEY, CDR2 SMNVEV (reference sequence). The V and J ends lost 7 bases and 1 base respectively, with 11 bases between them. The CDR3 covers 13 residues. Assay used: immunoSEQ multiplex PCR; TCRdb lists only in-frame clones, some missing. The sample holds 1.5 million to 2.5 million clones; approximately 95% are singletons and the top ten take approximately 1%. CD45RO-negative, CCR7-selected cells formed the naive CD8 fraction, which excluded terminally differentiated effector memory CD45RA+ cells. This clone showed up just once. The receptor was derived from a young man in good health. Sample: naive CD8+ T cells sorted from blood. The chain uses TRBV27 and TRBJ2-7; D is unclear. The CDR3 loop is CASKELSSYEQYF. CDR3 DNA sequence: TGTGCCAGCAAGGAGCTTTCTTCCTACGAGCAGTACTTC.